Sequencing of this T cell receptor (beta chain) was carried out in a study of T cell responses to AZD1222 COVID-19 vaccine. Whole-study results and caveats: Two AZD1222 administrations were followed by greater Spike-specific TCR breadth and depth. Donors in the cohort were predominantly white British and more often female, and clonal diversity was possibly underestimated.

This clone occurred once. Its matching antigen is unknown. CDR1 and CDR2 from the germline V gene are SGHNT and YYREEE (reference sequence). V gave up 1 base and J gave up 2 bases, with 12 bases separating them. This CDR3 has 15 amino acids. Data came from immunoSEQ multiplex PCR; TCRdb stores just in-frame clones and leaves some out. Among more than 85,000 clones listed, roughly 89% were seen once. The rearrangement joins TRBV5-4 to TRBJ1-2; the D is unclear. This receptor was taken from an adult who received the AZD1222 COVID-19 vaccine. Sequenced material: peripheral blood, taken 28 days after the second AZD1222 dose. The CDR3 here is CASSLIGRGNYGYTF. The CDR3, as DNA: TGTGCCAGCAGCTTGATCGGCAGAGGGAACTATGGCTACACCTTC.